The rows below give T cell receptor beta chains drawn from one sample of a study of T cells in localized non-small cell lung cancer. The table came from immunoSEQ multiplex PCR; TCRdb's copy has only in-frame clones and leaves some out. The table records 7,000 to 9,000 clones, approximately 95% of them present only once. The material was peripheral blood, obtained before any cancer treatment. The receptor source for this set is a woman aged 40-69 years with stage I lung adenocarcinoma. Both conserved end residues are part of each CDR3. The D gene is left open where the match is weak. Expanded clones get a size class; other rows say once, few or many, or leave the size out.

.	.	TRBJ2-1	TRBV6-1	CASSEARAGSYNEQFF	TGTGCCAGCAGTGAAGCAAGGGCGGGCTCCTACAATGAGCAGTTCTTC
once	TRBD2	TRBJ2-3	TRBV6-1	CASSEKRGGLTDTQYF	TGTGCCAGCAGTGAAAAGCGCGGGGGACTCACAGATACGCAGTATTTT
.	.	TRBJ2-7	TRBV29-1	CSVGQTAYEQYF	TGCAGCGTTGGGCAGACCGCCTACGAGCAGTACTTC
.	.	TRBJ1-6	TRBV7-6	CASSHTDSPLHF	TGTGCCAGCAGTCACACCGATTCACCCCTCCACTTT
.	.	TRBJ1-4	TRBV9	CASSVAAQLNEKLFF	TGTGCCAGCAGCGTAGCTGCCCAGCTTAATGAAAAACTGTTTTTT
.	.	TRBJ2-3	TRBV5-4	CASSETGYSRGDTQYF	TGTGCCAGCAGCGAAACAGGGTATAGTAGGGGAGATACGCAGTATTTT
.	.	TRBJ1-2	TRBV7-9	CASSLGITGYGYTF	TGTGCCAGCAGCTTAGGGATTACAGGATATGGCTACACCTTC
.	.	TRBJ2-2	TRBV7-6	CASSFGTRTGELFF	TGTGCCAGCAGCTTCGGGACCAGGACCGGGGAGCTGTTTTTT
.	TRBD1	TRBJ1-2	TRBV4-2	CASSQTGGVYGYTF	TGTGCCAGCAGCCAGACAGGGGGCGTTTATGGCTACACCTTC
.	.	TRBJ2-2	TRBV5-1	CASSFGGNTGELFF	TGCGCCAGCAGCTTCGGGGGGAACACCGGGGAGCTGTTTTTT
.	.	TRBJ1-1	TRBV5-4	CASSSPVGWYGTEAFF	TGTGCCAGCAGCTCGCCCGTGGGGTGGTATGGCACTGAAGCTTTCTTT
once	.	TRBJ2-7	TRBV6-1	CASFRGGTAFYEQYF	TGTGCCAGTTTCAGGGGGGGGACAGCCTTCTACGAGCAGTACTTC
.	.	TRBJ1-5	TRBV29-1	CSVEALAGQPQHF	TGCAGCGTTGAAGCCCTAGCAGGGCAGCCCCAGCATTTT
.	.	TRBJ2-2	TRBV7-2	CASSLAENTGELFF	TGTGCCAGCAGCTTAGCCGAGAACACCGGGGAGCTGTTTTTT
.	.	TRBJ1-3	TRBV2	CASSPFGYGGPIHLSGNTIYF	TGTGCCAGCAGTCCCTTTGGGTATGGGGGGCCAATCCACCTCTCTGGAAACACCATATATTTT
.	TRBD1	TRBJ1-1	TRBV9	CASSATGSMNTEAFF	TGTGCCAGCAGCGCGACAGGGTCCATGAACACTGAAGCTTTCTTT
once	.	TRBJ2-1	TRBV7-6	CASSSQPNNEQFF	TGTGCCAGCAGCTCCCAACCCAACAATGAGCAGTTCTTC
.	.	TRBJ1-1	TRBV12-5	CASGLTGATEAFF	TGTGCTAGTGGTCTGACAGGAGCCACTGAAGCTTTCTTT
.	.	TRBJ1-2	TRBV5-1	CASSLGFSVLKGGYTF	TGCGCCAGCAGCTTGGGGTTTTCCGTTTTAAAGGGAGGCTACACCTTC
.	.	TRBJ1-2	TRBV6-5	CASSYPTGLSHGYTF	TGTGCCAGCAGTTACCCAACAGGGTTGAGTCATGGCTACACCTTC
.	.	TRBJ2-2	TRBV2	CASSEQGQGSTGELFF	TGTGCCAGCAGTGAACAGGGGCAGGGATCCACCGGGGAGCTGTTTTTT
few	TRBD1	TRBJ1-1	TRBV20-1	CSTRDRGEAFF	TGCAGTACCCGGGACAGGGGTGAAGCTTTCTTT
.	.	TRBJ1-3	TRBV13	CASSREAEPAGNTIYF	TGTGCCAGCAGCAGGGAAGCAGAGCCTGCCGGAAACACCATATATTTT
.	TRBD1	TRBJ2-5	TRBV6-5	CASSSPGQGTETQYF	TGTGCCAGCAGTTCCCCGGGACAGGGGACGGAGACCCAGTACTTC
.	.	TRBJ2-3	TRBV7-8	CASSLGIAGTDTQYF	TGTGCCAGCAGCTTAGGAATAGCGGGCACAGATACGCAGTATTTT
.	.	TRBJ1-2	TRBV6-1	CASSEAGQNYGYTF	TGTGCCAGCAGTGAAGCAGGGCAGAACTATGGCTACACCTTC
.	.	TRBJ1-2	TRBV29-1	CSVDRAGDGYTF	TGCAGCGTTGACCGTGCGGGAGACGGCTACACCTTC
.	TRBD2	TRBJ2-7	TRBV9	CASSVGRLADYEQYF	TGTGCCAGCAGCGTAGGTCGTCTAGCGGACTACGAGCAGTACTTC
.	TRBD1	TRBJ1-2	TRBV6-1	CASSEAGGQTHGYTF	TGTGCCAGCAGTGAAGCTGGGGGACAGACCCATGGCTACACCTTC
.	TRBD1	TRBJ2-7	TRBV6-5	CASRDRRGYEQYF	TGTGCCAGCAGGGACAGGAGAGGCTACGAGCAGTACTTC
.	TRBD1	TRBJ1-6	TRBV11-3	CASSLVPRGTANSPLHF	TGTGCCAGCAGCTTAGTGCCCAGGGGGACGGCTAATTCACCCCTCCACTTT
.	.	TRBJ2-3	TRBV5-4	CASSTSITDTQYF	TGTGCCAGCAGTACCTCAATCACAGATACGCAGTATTTT
.	.	TRBJ1-1	TRBV7-3	CASSLAGHNTEAFF	TGTGCCAGCAGCTTAGCCGGCCACAACACTGAAGCTTTCTTT
.	.	TRBJ1-5	TRBV5-1	CASSLDGHSNQPQHF	TGCGCCAGCAGCTTGGACGGCCATAGCAATCAGCCCCAGCATTTT
.	.	TRBJ2-7	TRBV19	CASSSHRDGAYEQYF	TGTGCCAGTAGCTCACACCGGGACGGGGCCTACGAGCAGTACTTC
.	TRBD1	TRBJ2-2	TRBV19	CASSSTGQGLNTGELFF	TGTGCCAGTAGTTCCACAGGACAGGGGCTGAACACCGGGGAGCTGTTTTTT
.	.	TRBJ1-1	TRBV6-5	CASSYNSYTEAFF	TGTGCCAGCAGTTACAATTCCTACACTGAAGCTTTCTTT
.	.	TRBJ2-3	TRBV7-9	CASSTSPTDTQYF	TGTGCCAGCAGCACCAGCCCCACAGATACGCAGTATTTT
.	.	TRBJ1-3	TRBV6-6	CASTRQLSGNTIYF	TGTGCCAGCACCCGACAACTCTCTGGAAACACCATATATTTT
once	TRBD1	TRBJ2-7	TRBV7-9	CASMRQGESYEQYF	TGTGCCAGCATGAGACAGGGGGAGTCCTACGAGCAGTACTTC